These 21 T cell receptor beta chains originate from one sample sequenced in a study of blood T cell repertoires in COVID-19. The table came from immunoSEQ multiplex PCR; TCRdb's copy has only in-frame clones and leaves some out. The sample includes under 300,000 clones, approximately 84% of them seen just once. The sample taken for sequencing was PBMCs or T cells enriched from blood (not recorded which). These receptors came from a man between 50 and 59 years old who had recovered from COVID-19.

V usage is TRBV2 and J usage is TRBJ2-5, with unresolved D. Trimming cost V 2 bases and J 4 bases, with 5 bases left between them. The CDR3 runs to 12 residues. Germline V lookup: CDR1 SNHLY, CDR2 FYNNEI. This chain's CDR3 is CASSELRETQYF. In DNA, the CDR3 is TGTGCCAGCAGTGAACTCCGAGAGACCCAGTACTTC.

This sequence joins TRBV18 and TRBJ2-1, with D possibly TRBD2 on 6 matching bases. This CDR3 is 15 amino acids long. Trimming cost V 3 bases and J 6 bases, with 15 bases left between them. Germline CDR1 reads KGHSH; CDR2 reads LQKENI. CDR3 in DNA: TGTGCCAGCTCACCTCTGGAGGGAATGATCAATGAGCAGTTCTTC. It translates to CASSPLEGMINEQFF. The full variable domain, its missing parts supplied by reference TRBV18 and TRBJ2-1, is NAGVMQNPRHLVRRRGQEARLRCSPMKGHSHVYWYRQLPEEGLKFMVYLQKENIIDESGMPKERFSAEFPKEGPSILRIQQVVRGDSAAYFCASSPLEGMINEQFFGPGTRLTVL.

The gene calls are TRBV10-3 and TRBJ1-2; 12 bases line up with TRBD1. J lost 7 bases, V lost 4 bases, and 7 bases had no gene match. Germline V lookup: CDR1 ENHRY, CDR2 SYGVKD. The CDR3 is made up of 15 amino acids. The CDR3 DNA is TGTGCCATCAGTGCACCGGGACAGGGGGCTGGTGGCTACACCTTC. Translating gives CAISAPGQGAGGYTF.

This clone occurred once. The chain recombines TRBV9 with TRBJ2-1; possibly TRBD2 for D (5 bases). Germline V gene sequence: CDR1 SGDLS, CDR2 YYNGEE. Trimming removed 0 bases from V and 10 bases from J, with 8 bases in between. The CDR3 runs 12 residues. The CDR3 sequence: CASSVDGMEQFF. The CDR3 bases are TGTGCCAGCAGCGTAGACGGGATGGAGCAGTTCTTC.

The chain joins TRBV29-1 to TRBJ1-1, with 9 bases identical to TRBD1. Germline CDR1 reads SQVTM; CDR2 reads ANQGSEA. The CDR3 runs 13 residues. Losses at the gene ends were 6 bases for V and 1 base for J; bases not matched to a gene: 3. CDR3 DNA sequence: TGCAGCGTCGGACAGGGGCGGAACACTGAAGCTTTCTTT. Amino acid sequence: CSVGQGRNTEAFF.

As for this clone: A junction end diverges from the germline sequence, so it may reflect a read error. The rearrangement uses TRBV7-7 and TRBJ2-1; 12 positions agree with TRBD2. Germline V gene lookup returns CDR1 SSHAT and CDR2 FNYEAQ (reference sequence). CDR3 size: 15 residues. CDR3 DNA sequence: TGTGCTAGCAGCGGAGGACTAGCGGGGTACAATGAGCAGTTCTTC. It encodes CASSGGLAGYNEQFF.

This chain links TRBV27 with TRBJ2-1; unclear D gene. The germline V and J ends were trimmed by 0 bases and 7 bases, with 16 bases remaining between them. The V gene's germline CDR1 is MNHEY and CDR2 SMNVEV (reference sequence). The CDR3 is made up of 16 amino acids. DNA for the CDR3: TGTGCCAGCAGTTTATCGAGGCTAGAGATTGAAAATGAGCAGTTCTTC. It codes for CASSLSRLEIENEQFF.

The rearrangement uses TRBV9 and TRBJ1-6, with a weak D call TRBD1 (5 bases). The germline CDR1 and CDR2 sequences are SGDLS and YYNGEE. With 0 bases removed from V and 7 bases from J, the gap between germline ends came to 14 bases. The CDR3 sequence is 16 residues long. CDR3: CASSVGWGGENSPLHF. In DNA, the CDR3 is TGTGCCAGCAGCGTAGGCTGGGGGGGAGAGAATTCACCCCTCCACTTT.

This chain uses TRBV7-8 with TRBJ2-1; TRBD2 matches at 7 bases. Per the germline V gene, CDR1 is SGHVS and CDR2 is FQNEAQ. Germline trimming cut 4 bases from V and 5 bases from J; bases unmatched to any gene: 17. The CDR3 is 18 amino acids. CDR3 DNA: TGTGCCAGCAGCTACCCGGGACTACAACCGATAAGAGACAATGAGCAGTTCTTC. Translated, it gives CASSYPGLQPIRDNEQFF.

The V gene is TRBV3-1 (or the pseudogene TRBV3-2), the J gene TRBJ2-7, with D possibly being TRBD2 (5 bases). The length of the CDR3 is 15 residues. The V end was cut by 5 bases, the J end by 4 bases, with 18 bases between. CDR1 is LGHDT and CDR2 is YNNKEL in the germline V gene (reference sequence). CDR3 sequence: CASSTRVGVSYEQYF. The DNA of the CDR3 is TGTGCCAGCAGCACAAGGGTCGGGGTCTCATACGAGCAGTACTTC.

This clone has only one observation. This chain links TRBV2 with TRBJ1-2; D is uncertain. The CDR3 extends over 10 amino acids. Germline values: CDR1 SNHLY, CDR2 FYNNEI. Trimming stripped 7 bases from V and 2 bases from J, with 2 bases between. CDR3 in DNA: TGTGCCAGCACGAACTATGGCTACACCTTC. Residues: CASTNYGYTF. Using reference TRBV2 and TRBJ1-2 for the parts outside the CDR3, the full variable domain is EPEVTQTPSHQVTQMGQEVILRCVPISNHLYFYWYRQILGQKVEFLVSFYNNEISEKSEIFDDQFSVERPDGSNFTLKIRSTKLEDSAMYFCASTNYGYTFGSGTRLTVV.

The V call is TRBV10-3, the J call TRBJ2-2; TRBD2 agrees at 11 bases. Germline loops: CDR1 ENHRY, CDR2 SYGVKD. The CDR3 has 17 residues. The junction had 8 bases not matched to a gene; V was cut back by 4 bases and J by 4 bases. In nucleotides, the CDR3 is TGTGCCATCAGTGTGATAGCGGGAGGGCCGAGCACCGGGGAGCTGTTTTTT. Translated: CAISVIAGGPSTGELFF.

The V and J genes are TRBV10-1 and TRBJ2-3, with 9 nucleotides matching TRBD2. CDR3 size: 15 residues. CDR1 is WNHNN, CDR2 SYGVQD, per germline (reference sequence). Trimming took 3 bases from V and 4 from J; bases not matched to a gene: 5. The CDR3 DNA reads TGCGCCAGCAGTGATGGTAGCGGGAGCTCAGATACGCAGTATTTT. As protein: CASSDGSGSSDTQYF.

The J gene is TRBJ2-3, the V gene TRBV29-1; 8 nucleotides line up with TRBD2. Germline CDR1 SQVTM, CDR2 ANQGSEA. Trimming cost V 7 bases and J 5 bases; bases outside gene matches: 11. The CDR3 sequence is 14 residues long. The CDR3: CSAQTSGVGDTQYF. The DNA for the CDR3 is TGCAGCGCCCAAACTAGCGGAGTGGGAGATACGCAGTATTTT.

The J gene is TRBJ2-4, the V gene TRBV19, with 9 bases aligning to TRBD1. Germline assignment: CDR1 LNHDA and CDR2 SQIVND (reference sequence). There are 14 residues in the CDR3. With 5 bases clipped from V and 11 bases from J, the junction kept 10 bases outside the gene matches. The CDR3 reads CASSGDRGWRFQYF. DNA of the CDR3: TGTGCCAGTAGTGGAGACAGGGGGTGGCGGTTTCAGTACTTC.

This sequence joins TRBV27 and TRBJ1-4; no clear D. V was pared by 2 bases and J by 0 bases, with 10 bases between. The CDR3 sequence is 16 residues long. Germline CDR1 and CDR2: MNHEY and SMNVEV (reference sequence). CDR3 in amino acids: CASSLTSVPTNEKLFF. The CDR3, as DNA: TGTGCCAGCAGTTTAACATCCGTTCCAACTAATGAAAAACTGTTTTTT.

This clone has only a few counts. This chain links TRBV2 with TRBJ2-7; TRBD1 matches at 7 bases. Per the germline V gene, CDR1 is SNHLY and CDR2 is FYNNEI. The CDR3 contains 15 residues. With V trimmed by 3 bases and J by 0 bases, 5 bases remained unmatched. This CDR3 reads CASSETDRSSYEQYF. The CDR3 DNA sequence: TGTGCCAGCAGTGAGACGGACAGGAGCTCCTACGAGCAGTACTTC.

The chain employs TRBV24-1 and TRBJ2-5, with 7 bases matching TRBD1. The CDR3 consists of 15 residues. J was trimmed by 0 bases and V by 9 bases; bases with no gene match: 9. Germline V gene sequence: CDR1 KGHDR, CDR2 SFDVKD. CDR3 amino acids: CATAAPTGDQETQYF. CDR3 coding DNA: TGTGCCACCGCGGCTCCAACAGGGGACCAAGAGACCCAGTACTTC.

The chain couples TRBV19 to TRBJ2-2; 8 bases agree with TRBD1. The CDR3 runs to 14 residues. V shed 6 bases and J 6 bases; nucleotides not matched to a gene: 6. CDR1 and CDR2 (germline): LNHDA, SQIVND (reference sequence). Here the CDR3 reads CASRWQGAPGELFF. CDR3 nucleotide sequence: TGTGCCAGTAGGTGGCAGGGGGCGCCCGGGGAGCTGTTTTTT.

This clone was observed once. The V gene is TRBV12-3 or TRBV12-4, the J gene TRBJ1-4; D unclear. V dropped 5 bases and J dropped 6 bases, with 7 bases sitting between them. This CDR3 is 12 amino acids long. CDR3 protein: CASSRSDEKLFF. The CDR3 DNA sequence: TGTGCCAGCAGTCGGTCCGATGAAAAACTGTTTTTT.

This clone was counted many times. The gene calls are TRBV3-1 (or the pseudogene TRBV3-2) and TRBJ2-7, with TRBD2 as a possible D gene (6 bases). The germline V gene encodes CDR1 LGHDT and CDR2 YNNKEL (reference sequence). Trimming cost V 4 bases and J 3 bases, with 28 bases left between them. This CDR3 is 19 amino acids long. CDR3 nucleotides: TGTGCCAGCAGCCCAGCCTCACCGGGACTCCACACACCAAACTACGAGCAGTACTTC. Residues: CASSPASPGLHTPNYEQYF.